This T cell receptor beta chain stems from a study of T cell repertoires in cytomegalovirus infection. In the study overall: Shared public TCR beta signatures pointed to both CMV infection and a matching HLA type.

Broader study findings: Individuals carrying CMV plus the relevant HLA were identified by cumulative frequency of public TCR beta families. Ex vivo, HLA-C-restricted CMV-specific TCR beta clonotypes prevailed over the rest of the response.

This clonotype was seen at least ten times. No antigen is known for it. TCRdb re-derived calls from the reads in MiXCR, one entry per CDR3 protein. The profile shows roughly 230,000 distinct CDR3 sequences, 9% to 15% of them singletons. Looked up from germline, CDR1 is SGHTA and CDR2 is FQGTGA. V lost 6 bases and J lost 0, with 15 bases in between. The CDR3 sequence is 16 residues long. The origin of this receptor is a human donor in good health (CMV status not recorded). Some clones in this sample may be carry-over from other donors' samples. This chain links TRBV7-3 with TRBJ2-1; D tentatively reads TRBD1 or TRBD2 (6 bases each). The sample comprised PBMCs. Here the CDR3 reads CASSRSGAPSYNEQFF. Here the CDR3 DNA reads TGTGCCAGCAGTCGGTCGGGGGCACCCTCCTACAATGAGCAGTTCTTC.